One and the same sample provided the 21 T cell receptor beta chains below, sequenced in a study of vaccination and CD4 T cells after COVID-19. Cultured CD4+ T-cell DNA underwent Oncomine TCR Beta short-read sequencing. MiXCR, applied by TCRdb to the PCR reads, yields one record per CDR3 protein. The table lists about 20,000 distinct CDR3 sequences, approximately 60% of them singletons. Stated treatment: approximately 9-day PBMC culture with coronavirus spike peptide pools or control peptides (ViraFEST assay). These TCRs are of unknown antigen specificity. Specimen: CD4+ T cells from blood, cultured in vitro. The receptor source for this set is a human donor who had recovered from COVID-19.

V usage is TRBV24-1 and J usage is TRBJ2-1, with 15 bases identical to TRBD2. This CDR3 has 18 residues. The germline gives CDR1 KGHDR, CDR2 SFDVKD. V dropped 5 bases and J dropped 1; count of bases not matched to a gene: 5. The CDR3, as DNA: TGTGCCACCAGTGCCCCTGGACTAGCGGGAGGGTCCTACAATGAGCAGTTCTTC. Translated, it gives CATSAPGLAGGSYNEQFF.

This clonotype has only one observation. The V gene is TRBV7-9, the J gene TRBJ2-5; D is possibly TRBD2 (5 bases). In germline, CDR1 is SEHNR, CDR2 FQNEAQ (reference sequence). Between the trimmed V and J ends, which lost 5 bases and 1 base, there was a span of 8 bases. This CDR3 has 13 amino acids. In DNA form, the CDR3 reads TGTGCCAGCAGCCGGAGCGGCCAAGAGACCCAGTACTTC. Its translation: CASSRSGQETQYF.

This clonotype was counted between two and nine times. V gene TRBV5-8 combines with J gene TRBJ1-4; D is perhaps TRBD1 (6 bases). This CDR3 has 15 amino acids. With 5 bases removed from V and 8 bases from J, the gap between germline ends came to 19 bases. Germline assignment: CDR1 SGHTS and CDR2 YDEGEE. In DNA, the CDR3 is TGTGCCAGCAGAGTGGGAAGGAACAGGGAGGAAAAACTGTTTTTT. This codes for CASRVGRNREEKLFF.

In its sample, this clonotype was seen a few times. V and J are TRBV20-1 and TRBJ1-5, with 9 bases that match TRBD1. The V segment lost 6 bases and the J segment 3 bases; nucleotides outside the gene matches: 9. The germline gives CDR1 DFQATT, CDR2 SNEGSKA (reference sequence). The CDR3 is 15 amino acids. In DNA form, the CDR3 reads TGCAGTGCCCTACGAACAGGGGGCCACAATCAGCCCCAGCATTTT. Its protein product is CSALRTGGHNQPQHF.

This clonotype was observed a single time. CDR3 nucleotide sequence: TGTGCCAGCAGTTTAGGAGGGGGTCTATCCTACGAGCAGTACTTC. Encoded protein: CASSLGGGLSYEQYF. V usage is TRBV12-3 or TRBV12-4 and J usage is TRBJ2-7; D is possibly TRBD1 (6 bases). V was trimmed by 1 base and J by 1 base, leaving 11 bases between them. The CDR3 consists of 15 residues.

This clonotype has only a few counts. The chain couples TRBV27 to TRBJ1-2, with a possible D match to TRBD1 (6 bases). This CDR3 is 17 amino acids long. The germline CDR1 and CDR2 sequences are MNHEY and SMNVEV (reference sequence). V was trimmed by 6 bases and J by 1 base, leaving 21 bases between them. As DNA, the CDR3 is TGTGCCAGCAGCCCCAGGGGTGGGACACTAGTTAACTATGGCTACACCTTC. Translated, it gives CASSPRGGTLVNYGYTF.

This rearrangement joins TRBV10-2 to TRBJ2-3, with TRBD1 as a possible D gene (5 bases). The V gene's germline CDR1 is WSHSY and CDR2 SAAADI. V lost 4 bases, J lost 4 bases, and 15 bases lay in between. CDR3 length equals 15 residues. DNA of the CDR3: TGCGCCAGCAGTGTAGGGGTGGGAAGGGCAGATACGCAGTATTTT. This encodes CASSVGVGRADTQYF.

This clonotype has a handful of counts. J is TRBJ1-5 and V is TRBV20-1; D unresolved. The germline V gene has CDR1 DFQATT and CDR2 SNEGSKA (reference sequence). The CDR3 is made up of 13 amino acids. Trimming removed 4 bases from V and 4 bases from J, with 11 bases in between. The CDR3 DNA is TGCAGTGCTAAGGAAAGCGCTAATCAGCCCCAGCATTTT. It specifies CSAKESANQPQHF.

V and J are TRBV28 and TRBJ1-2, with TRBD1 matching 9 bases. The CDR3 totals 15 residues. Per germline, CDR1 MDHEN and CDR2 SYDVKM. Losses at the gene ends were 5 bases for V and 7 bases for J; bases not matched to a gene: 11. For the CDR3, the DNA is TGTGCCAGCAGTCAAACAGGGGGCGCGGTCGGTGGCTACACCTTC. Protein product: CASSQTGGAVGGYTF.

This chain links TRBV7-2 with TRBJ1-6; 7 bases fit TRBD1. From germline, CDR1 is SGHTA and CDR2 FQGNSA. The CDR3 is made up of 14 amino acids. The junction had 6 bases not matched to a gene; V was cut back by 3 bases and J by 10 bases. The CDR3 nucleotides read TGTGCCAGCAGCTTTTCCCAGGGGGGATCACCCCTCCACTTT. The encoded protein is CASSFSQGGSPLHF.

CDR3 amino acids: CASSQLFEAWTVNLPSTDTQYF. The CDR3 DNA follows: TGTGCCAGCAGTCAACTCTTTGAGGCGTGGACAGTGAACCTGCCTAGCACAGATACGCAGTATTTT. This sequence joins TRBV6-2 or TRBV6-3 and TRBJ2-3; a weak D match, TRBD1 (6 bases). The germline CDR1 and CDR2 sequences are MNHEY and SVGEGT. V lost 5 bases and J 0 bases, leaving 33 bases between the germline ends. CDR3 size: 22 residues.

The rearrangement uses TRBV6-1 and TRBJ1-2; no clear D. The V end was cut by 8 bases, the J end by 1 base, with 14 bases between. This CDR3 has 14 residues. CDR1 and CDR2 (germline): MNHNS, SASEGT. The chain's CDR3 is CASVSGTLNYGYTF. CDR3 in DNA: TGTGCCAGCGTCTCAGGAACTCTTAACTATGGCTACACCTTC.

The chain uses TRBV25-1 and TRBJ2-5; 8 bases are shared with TRBD2. The CDR3 covers 16 residues. The J segment lost 2 bases and the V segment lost 5 bases, leaving 10 bases of the junction unmatched. Germline CDR1 MGHDK, CDR2 SYGVNS. This chain's CDR3 is CASSNPSGGDQETQYF. CDR3 sequence (DNA): TGTGCCAGCAGTAACCCCTCGGGGGGGGATCAAGAGACCCAGTACTTC.

V usage is TRBV7-3 and J usage is TRBJ2-3; a possible D gene is TRBD1 (7 bases). Germline V gene data show CDR1 as SGHTA and CDR2 as FQGTGA. The CDR3 runs 13 residues. Between the trimmed V and J ends, which lost 5 bases and 4 bases, there was a span of 10 bases. CDR3 nucleotide sequence: TGTGCCAGCAGCATCAGGGGGGCAGATACGCAGTATTTT. It specifies CASSIRGADTQYF.

This rearrangement joins TRBV28 to TRBJ2-2, with TRBD2 identical over 13 bases. The CDR3 loop spans 18 amino acids. The germline V gene encodes CDR1 MDHEN and CDR2 SYDVKM. J was trimmed by 0 bases and V by 4 bases; bases with no gene match: 5. CDR3 sequence: CASSSQTSGGSNTGELFF. The CDR3, as DNA: TGTGCCAGCAGTTCACAGACTAGCGGGGGGTCGAACACCGGGGAGCTGTTTTTT.

This clonotype was seen more than once but under ten times. The V and J genes are TRBV6-2 or TRBV6-3 and TRBJ2-7, with D uncertain. Deletions cut 4 bases from V and 0 bases from J, with 10 bases between. Germline CDR1 MNHEY, CDR2 SVGEGT. There are 14 residues in the CDR3. The CDR3 reads CASSSAGRSYEQYF. The CDR3, as DNA: TGTGCCAGCAGTTCTGCAGGTCGCTCCTACGAGCAGTACTTC.

The chain uses TRBV28 and TRBJ1-2; D not resolved. The length of the CDR3 is 14 residues. The germline V and J ends were trimmed by 6 bases and 3 bases, with 14 bases remaining between them. Germline-derived CDR1 and CDR2 are MDHEN and SYDVKM. This CDR3 reads CASRGWDGDYGYTF. CDR3 bases: TGTGCCAGCAGGGGTTGGGATGGTGACTATGGCTACACCTTC.

This clonotype occurred a few times. The chain is built from TRBV30 and TRBJ1-2; D is unclear. Germline CDR1 is GTSNPN and CDR2 is SVGIG (reference sequence). The germline V and J ends were trimmed by 3 bases and 8 bases, with 19 bases remaining between them. The CDR3 length is 14 residues. This CDR3 is CAWRWGGLTWGYTF. The DNA for the CDR3 is TGTGCCTGGAGGTGGGGAGGACTTACTTGGGGCTACACCTTC. Full variable domain (remainder filled in from reference TRBV30 and TRBJ1-2): SQTIHQWPATLVQPVGSPLSLECTVEGTSNPNLYWYRQAAGRGLQLLFYSVGIGQISSEVPQNLSASRPQDRQFILSSKKLLLSDSGFYLCAWRWGGLTWGYTFGSGTRLTVV.

This clonotype was counted a single time. V gene TRBV19 combines with J gene TRBJ2-2; 8 nucleotides agree with TRBD2. Losses at the gene ends were 5 bases for V and 3 bases for J; bases not matched to a gene: 8. CDR3 length: 16 amino acids. Per the germline V gene, CDR1 is LNHDA and CDR2 is SQIVND (reference sequence). CDR3 amino acids: CASSAGTSLYTGELFF. CDR3 bases: TGTGCCAGTAGTGCCGGGACTAGTCTTTACACCGGGGAGCTGTTTTTT.

The CDR3 bases are TGTGCCAGCAGTGAGGGCCCGCGCAACTATGGCTACACCTTC. Its protein is CASSEGPRNYGYTF. J is TRBJ1-2 and V is TRBV6-1; D is unclear. The V gene's germline CDR1 is MNHNS and CDR2 SASEGT. V was pared by 3 bases and J by 2 bases, with 10 bases between. CDR3 size: 14 residues.

The chain has TRBV11-2 and TRBJ1-1; a possible D gene is TRBD1 (5 bases). Germline values: CDR1 SGHAT, CDR2 FQNNGV. V lost 5 bases to trimming and J lost 7 bases, with 20 bases between them. CDR3 size: 15 residues. For the CDR3, the DNA is TGTGCCAGCAGCACCCGGGACGGAACCCCCGATGAAGCTTTCTTT. It is translated as CASSTRDGTPDEAFF.